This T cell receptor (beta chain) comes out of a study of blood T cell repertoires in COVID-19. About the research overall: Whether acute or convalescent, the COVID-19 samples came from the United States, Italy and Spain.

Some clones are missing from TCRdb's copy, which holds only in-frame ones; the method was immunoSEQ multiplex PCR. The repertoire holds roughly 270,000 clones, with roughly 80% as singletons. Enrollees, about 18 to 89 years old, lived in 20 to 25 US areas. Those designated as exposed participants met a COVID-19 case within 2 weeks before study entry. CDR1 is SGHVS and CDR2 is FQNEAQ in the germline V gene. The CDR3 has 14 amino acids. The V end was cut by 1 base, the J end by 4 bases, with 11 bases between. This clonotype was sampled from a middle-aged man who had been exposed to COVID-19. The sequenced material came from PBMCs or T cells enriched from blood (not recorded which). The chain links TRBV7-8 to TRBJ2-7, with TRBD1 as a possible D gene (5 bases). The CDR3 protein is CASSLGGSRYEQYF. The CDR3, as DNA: TGTGCCAGCAGCTTAGGGGGCAGCCGATACGAGCAGTACTTC.